A single sample is the source of the 17 T cell receptor beta chains below, sequenced in a study of immune heterogeneity within non-small cell lung tumors. With 32 V and 13 J primers, multiplex PCR amplified the TCR beta CDR3. TCRdb fed the multiplex PCR reads into MiXCR, producing one record per CDR3 protein. This table has more than 9,000 distinct CDR3 sequences, around 30% appearing once. The template consisted of bulk tumor genomic DNA, with 600 ng used per sample. Spaced far apart, several biopsies were taken from each primary tumor during surgery. Curative surgical treatment was performed in patients who had newly diagnosed, untreated non-small cell lung cancer. Source material: lung tumor tissue. The source of these receptors is a woman in her forties or fifties with non-small cell lung cancer.

The chain couples TRBV20-1 to TRBJ1-2; D is unclear. V was pared by 5 bases and J by 7 bases, with 8 bases between. Germline values: CDR1 DFQATT, CDR2 SNEGSKA (reference sequence). This CDR3 comprises 10 residues. The CDR3 DNA reads TGCAGTGCTCGTCTGGGTGGCTACACCTTC. Its protein product is CSARLGGYTF.

Concerning this clonotype itself: This clone may be a read error of a much larger clone one base away. The chain has TRBV2 and TRBJ1-1, with TRBD1 as a possible D gene (6 bases). The germline gives CDR1 SNHLY, CDR2 FYNNEI. The CDR3 is 11 residues long. V dropped 7 bases and J dropped 13 bases, with 16 bases sitting between them. The CDR3 region is CASNNRAVDFF. CDR3 nucleotides: TGTGCCAGCAACAACAGGGCGGTAGATTTCTTT.

The rearrangement links TRBV20-1 to TRBJ2-1; 12 bases match TRBD2. V trimming: 3 bases; J trimming: 6 bases; junction bases outside the gene matches: 9. Germline values: CDR1 DFQATT, CDR2 SNEGSKA (reference sequence). The CDR3 consists of 16 residues. The CDR3 sequence is CSASKRRLAGVNEQFF. The CDR3 DNA is TGCAGTGCTAGTAAACGAAGACTAGCGGGAGTCAATGAGCAGTTCTTC.

About this clonotype itself: A single base separates this from a much larger clone, so it may be a read error. The chain uses TRBV19 and TRBJ1-5; possibly TRBD1 for D (5 bases). The CDR3 sequence is 13 residues long. CDR1 LNHDA and CDR2 SQIVND come from the germline V gene (reference sequence). Trimming left V 7 bases short and J 5 bases short, with 12 bases between. The CDR3 bases are TGTGCCAGTATCGTACAGGACCATCAGCCCCAGCATTTT. As protein: CASIVQDHQPQHF.

There are a few counts of this clonotype. V usage is TRBV7-2 and J usage is TRBJ1-4; perhaps TRBD1 as D (6 bases). CDR1 and CDR2 from the germline V gene are SGHTA and FQGNSA. The CDR3 is 14 residues long. Trimming cost V 4 bases and J 8 bases, with 14 bases left between them. CDR3 protein: CASSYGTGGEKLFF. CDR3 sequence (DNA): TGTGCCAGCAGCTACGGGACCGGGGGCGAAAAACTGTTTTTT.

A note on this clonotype: The junction departs from the called germline gene at one end, perhaps through a read error. This sequence joins TRBV12-3 or TRBV12-4 and TRBJ1-2, with D unclear. CDR3 length equals 15 residues. The CDR3 DNA is TGTGCCCGCAGTCCCGACCGGGATCGGGGCTATGGCTACACCTTC. It is translated as CARSPDRDRGYGYTF.

The V and J genes are TRBV15 and TRBJ1-1, with 7 positions matching TRBD1. CDR3 size: 14 residues. The germline V gene encodes CDR1 LNHNV and CDR2 YYDKDF (reference sequence). After removal of 3 bases from V and 1 base from J, the junction contained 2 bases not matched to a gene. The CDR3 reads CATSSAGGNTEAFF. The CDR3 DNA follows: TGTGCCACCAGCAGTGCAGGGGGGAACACTGAAGCTTTCTTT.

The V call is TRBV20-1, the J call TRBJ2-7; TRBD1 aligns across 7 bases. Trimming took 4 bases from V and 6 from J; bases not matched to a gene: 15. CDR1 and CDR2 (germline): DFQATT, SNEGSKA (reference sequence). The CDR3 has 15 amino acids. The CDR3: CSAMFTGTAYPEQYF. CDR3 coding DNA: TGCAGTGCTATGTTCACCGGGACAGCATACCCCGAGCAGTACTTC.

The gene calls are TRBV10-3 and TRBJ1-2, with 8 bases fitting TRBD1. Trimming cost V 10 bases and J 4 bases; bases outside gene matches: 8. The germline gives CDR1 ENHRY, CDR2 SYGVKD. The CDR3 totals 13 residues. This chain's CDR3 is CASDRGGSYGYTF. For the CDR3, the DNA is TGTGCCAGCGACAGGGGAGGGAGCTATGGCTACACCTTC.

The V gene is TRBV11-3, the J gene TRBJ2-1; 8 bases agree with TRBD2. Germline V gene lookup returns CDR1 SGHNT and CDR2 YENEEA. CDR3 length: 13 residues. V shed 1 base, J shed 8 bases, and the junction held 1 base outside the gene matches. Here the CDR3 DNA reads TGTGCCAGCAGCTTAGCGGGAGGGTATGAGCAGTTCTTC. It is translated as CASSLAGGYEQFF. The complete variable domain, with remaining parts taken from reference TRBV11-3 and TRBJ2-1, reads EAGVVQSPRYKIIEKKQPVAFWCNPISGHNTLYWYLQNLGQGPELLIRYENEEAVDDSQLPKDRFSAERLKGVDSTLKIQPAELGDSAVYLCASSLAGGYEQFFGPGTRLTVL.

The chain couples TRBV6-1 to TRBJ2-2, with 7 nucleotides matching TRBD2. V lost 6 bases and J lost 4; bases outside the gene matches: 8. The CDR3 runs to 15 residues. The germline V gene has CDR1 MNHNS and CDR2 SASEGT. This chain's CDR3 is CASRGGYRATGELFF. CDR3 nucleotide sequence: TGTGCCAGCAGGGGAGGGTACCGGGCCACCGGGGAGCTGTTTTTT.

This sequence joins TRBV7-9 and TRBJ2-3, with 7 positions matching TRBD2. V shed 4 bases and J 6 bases; nucleotides not matched to a gene: 4. Germline V gives CDR1 SEHNR, CDR2 FQNEAQ (reference sequence). This CDR3 contains 13 residues. DNA for the CDR3: TGTGCCAGCAGCTCCCAACTAGCGGATACGCAGTATTTT. Its translation is CASSSQLADTQYF.

V gene TRBV15 combines with J gene TRBJ2-3; D gene uncertain. Trimming took 0 bases from V and 5 from J, leaving 18 bases between them. The germline V gene has CDR1 LNHNV and CDR2 YYDKDF (reference sequence). The CDR3 runs 17 residues. In nucleotides, the CDR3 is TGTGCCACCAGCAGAGAGAGTGGAGCCAGGTGGATAGATACGCAGTATTTT. It translates to CATSRESGARWIDTQYF.

In this sample, this clonotype turned up many times. The rearrangement joins TRBV20-1 to TRBJ1-6; maybe TRBD1 (5 bases). The CDR3 is 12 residues long. CDR1 and CDR2 (germline): DFQATT, SNEGSKA (reference sequence). V was trimmed by 5 bases and J by 7 bases, leaving 9 bases between them. The CDR3 region has the DNA TGCAGTGCTGTGACAGCCAATTCACCCCTCCACTTT. Translating it yields CSAVTANSPLHF.

The genes are TRBV3-1 and TRBJ2-2; a weak D match, TRBD2 (6 bases). The V gene's germline CDR1 is LGHDT and CDR2 YNNKEL (reference sequence). Trimming left V 3 bases short and J 1 base short, with 12 bases between. CDR3 length equals 16 residues. The CDR3 DNA follows: TGTGCCAGCAGCCATACGGGACTCCTGAACACCGGGGAGCTGTTTTTT. This codes for CASSHTGLLNTGELFF. Filled out from reference TRBV3-1 and TRBJ2-2, the complete variable domain reads DTAVSQTPKYLVTQMGNDKSIKCEQNLGHDTMYWYKQDSKKFLKIMFSYNNKELIINETVPNRFSPKSPDKAHLNLHINSLELGDSAVYFCASSHTGLLNTGELFFGEGSRLTVL.

Ten or more counts support this clonotype. The gene calls are TRBV19 and TRBJ1-5, with 7 bases identical to TRBD1. The trim removed 6 bases at V and 0 bases at J, leaving 5 bases unmatched. Germline V CDR1 and CDR2: LNHDA, SQIVND (reference sequence). There are 15 residues in the CDR3. The chain's CDR3 is CASRGTVYSNQPQHF. DNA of the CDR3: TGTGCCAGTAGGGGGACAGTTTATAGCAATCAGCCCCAGCATTTT.

Of note for this clonotype: Possible read error: a much larger clone is one base away. V is TRBV27 and J is TRBJ2-2; D possibly corresponds to TRBD2 (7 bases). The length of the CDR3 is 16 residues. Trimming took off 7 bases at V and 4 bases at J, with 19 bases between the two ends. The germline V gene encodes CDR1 MNHEY and CDR2 SMNVEV (reference sequence). The CDR3 nucleotides are TGTGCCAGCACCAAAGGGGAGGGGGAGACCACCGGGGAGCTGTTTTTT. Protein: CASTKGEGETTGELFF.